A selection of T cell receptor beta chains follows, all from one sample in a study of cytomegalovirus exposure and HLA in healthy donors. Here immunoSEQ multiplex PCR was the method, and the copy in TCRdb shows in-frame clones only, minus some. The table shows approximately 210,000 clones, with around nine tenths occurring only once. The sample consisted of PBMCs. Receptors originate from a woman aged 18-35 years in good health and CMV-seronegative. Each CDR3 is given with its conserved first and last residue. A D gene is named only where the DNA matches it firmly. Clone size is not always given. Where it is, it says once, few, many or a class for expanded clones.

>-|-|TRBV2|TRBJ2-6
TGTGCCAGCATTGAGGCAACAAGCTCTGGGGCCAACGTCCTGACTTTC
CASIEATSSGANVLTF
>few|TRBD1|TRBV9|TRBJ2-2
TGTGCCAGCAGCGTAGAACGGACAGGGCCCTCGAACACCGGGGAGCTGTTTTTT
CASSVERTGPSNTGELFF
>-|-|TRBV4-1|TRBJ2-1
TGCGCCAGCAGCCAAGATCCTGCTAGTTTTAATGAGCAGTTCTTC
CASSQDPASFNEQFF
>-|TRBD2|TRBV5-4|TRBJ2-2
TGTGCCAGCAGCTTCAGGCAGCGGGGGGCCACCGGGGAGCTGTTTTTT
CASSFRQRGATGELFF
>-|-|TRBV19|TRBJ1-2
TGTGCCAGTAGCCCAACGGCGGGTGGCTACACCTTC
CASSPTAGGYTF
>-|-|TRBV7-9|TRBJ2-7
TGTGCCAGCAGCTTTGAACAGAACTACGAGCAGTACTTC
CASSFEQNYEQYF
>-|TRBD2|TRBV19|TRBJ2-1
TGTGCCAGTAGGCTGACTAGCGGAGCCTACAATGAGCAGTTCTTC
CASRLTSGAYNEQFF
>once|-|TRBV6-5|TRBJ2-5
TGTGCCAGCACAAACGGGTACCAAGAGACCCAGTACTTC
CASTNGYQETQYF
>-|-|TRBV27|TRBJ1-1
TGTGCCAGCAGTTCTTCCGGGACAATAACTGAAGCTTTCTTT
CASSSSGTITEAFF
>-|TRBD2|TRBV6-1|TRBJ2-7
TGTGCCAGCCGCGTGGGGGGGGCCTACGAGCAGTACTTC
CASRVGGAYEQYF
>-|TRBD2|TRBV6-5|TRBJ2-7
TGTGCCAGCAGTTCTCCACTAGCGTACGAGCAGTACTTC
CASSSPLAYEQYF
>-|-|TRBV7-2|TRBJ2-3
TGTGCCAGCAGCCAAACGCGCGCGGCCTTCACAGATACGCAGTATTTT
CASSQTRAAFTDTQYF
>-|TRBD2|TRBV7-2|TRBJ2-3
TGTGCCAGCAGCCTACTCGGACTAGCGGGGGCGTCGGTCACAGATACGCAGTATTTT
CASSLLGLAGASVTDTQYF
>-|-|TRBV7-9|TRBJ2-7
TGTGCCAGCAGCTTTCGGGGCGAGCAGTACTTC
CASSFRGEQYF
>-|TRBD2|TRBV2|TRBJ2-7
TGTGCCAGAGGGACTAGCGGGGACAGGTACGAGCAGTACTTC
CARGTSGDRYEQYF
>-|-|TRBV6-5|TRBJ2-5
TGTGCCAGCAGTTCAGCGGCCGGGGTTGGAAGTGCCCAGTACTTC
CASSSAAGVGSAQYF
>-|TRBD2|TRBV10-2|TRBJ2-5
TGCGCCAGCCGCGGGGGGACCCGCTTTACCCAGTACTTC
CASRGGTRFTQYF
>once|TRBD1|TRBV5-4|TRBJ1-2
TGTGCCAGCAGCCCGAGACAGGGGGCTAACTATGGCTACACCTTC
CASSPRQGANYGYTF
>few|-|TRBV28|TRBJ2-2
TGTGCCAGCAGTTTAGGCAAGTGGAGGGGAAGAACCGGGGAGCTGTTTTTT
CASSLGKWRGRTGELFF
>-|-|TRBV27|TRBJ1-1
TGTGCCAGCAGTCCGACGGGGGAGAACACTGAAGCTTTCTTT
CASSPTGENTEAFF
>once|-|TRBV9|TRBJ1-1
TGTGCCAGCAGCGCCAGGGAAGGGGGTGAAGCTTTCTTT
CASSAREGGEAFF
>-|TRBD1|TRBV18|TRBJ1-2
TGTGCCAGCTCACCACTCAACAGGGGCCAGGGGTATGGCTACACCTTC
CASSPLNRGQGYGYTF
>-|TRBD2|TRBV4-2|TRBJ2-3
TGTGCCAGCAGCCAAGGGAGCGGGAATGCACCAGATACGCAGTATTTT
CASSQGSGNAPDTQYF
>-|-|TRBV19|TRBJ1-2
TGTGCCAGTAAGATGGGCAGCAGGGACTATGGCTACACCTTC
CASKMGSRDYGYTF
>-|TRBD2|TRBV28|TRBJ2-7
TGTGCCAGCAGTTTGAGTCTAGCGGGGGGAAATACCTACGAGCAGTACTTC
CASSLSLAGGNTYEQYF
>-|-|TRBV18|TRBJ1-5
TGTGCCAGCTCCCCAATGGAGGGTATGGGTCAGCCCCAGCATTTT
CASSPMEGMGQPQHF
>-|TRBD2|TRBV19|TRBJ2-7
TGTGCCAGTAGTTGGGGACTAGCGGCCTCCTACGAGCAGTACTTC
CASSWGLAASYEQYF
>few|TRBD1|TRBV7-2|TRBJ2-7
TGTGCCAGCAGCCCCGACAGGGGGCGCACCTACGAGCAGTACTTC
CASSPDRGRTYEQYF
>-|TRBD1|TRBV28|TRBJ1-4
TGTGCCAGCAGTCCGGACAGGGGCCACTGGCTGTTTTTT
CASSPDRGHWLFF
>-|-|TRBV4-2|TRBJ1-1
TGTGCCAGCAGCCAGGTAGACAGAAACACTGAAGCTTTCTTT
CASSQVDRNTEAFF
>once|-|TRBV6-1|TRBJ1-5
TGTGCCAGCAGTGAAGTGCAGGGGACGTCCCAGCATTTT
CASSEVQGTSQHF
>-|-|TRBV7-2|TRBJ1-1
TGTGCCAGCAGCCCCCGAAGGGGTGGCACTGAAGCTTTCTTT
CASSPRRGGTEAFF
>-|-|TRBV20-1|TRBJ1-5
TGCAGTGCTAGAGCCGGAACTAGGTTTCATTTT
CSARAGTRFHF
>-|TRBD1|TRBV10-3|TRBJ1-4
TGTGCCATCAGTGAGTCCCGGGACAGAGGTGAAAAACTGTTTTTT
CAISESRDRGEKLFF
>few|TRBD1|TRBV27|TRBJ1-1
TGTGCCAGCAGTTTGAACAGGGGAGGCACTGAAGCTTTCTTT
CASSLNRGGTEAFF
>-|TRBD2|TRBV5-4|TRBJ2-3
TGTGCCAGCAGCTTGGCAGGACTAGGGAGTACAGATACGCAGTATTTT
CASSLAGLGSTDTQYF
>once|-|TRBV27|TRBJ2-7
TGTGCCAGCAGTCTAGCTGGAACCTACGAGCAGTACTTC
CASSLAGTYEQYF
>-|TRBD2|TRBV6-6|TRBJ2-1
TGTGCCAGCAGTTACGCCCACGGGACTAGTTCGATTGAGCAGTTCTTC
CASSYAHGTSSIEQFF
>-|-|TRBV30|TRBJ1-5
TGTGCCTGGAAGAAGGCAGGGATTAGCAATCAGCCCCAGCATTTT
CAWKKAGISNQPQHF
>-|-|TRBV6-5|TRBJ1-2
TGTGCCAGCGCCCCGGCAGGGGATAGTTATGGCTACACCTTC
CASAPAGDSYGYTF
>-|-|TRBV21-1|TRBJ1-4
TGTGCCAGCAGCAAAAATGGTGCGTTCCCGCTGGGGCTCTCTAGGAATGAAAAACTGTTTTTT
CASSKNGAFPLGLSRNEKLFF
>-|-|TRBV15|TRBJ1-3
TGTGCCACCAGCAGAGAGTACACCCAACGAAACACCATATATTTT
CATSREYTQRNTIYF
>-|-|TRBV9|TRBJ1-6
TGTGCCAGCAGCGCAGTCAATTCACCCCTCCACTTT
CASSAVNSPLHF
>-|-|TRBV6-1|TRBJ1-1
TGTGCCAGCAGCGCCGAACCCGGACAGAACACTGAAGCTTTCTTT
CASSAEPGQNTEAFF
>-|TRBD1|TRBV28|TRBJ1-5
TGTGCCAGCAGCACCGGACAGGGACAGATGATGGCCCAGCATTTT
CASSTGQGQMMAQHF
>-|-|TRBV5-6|TRBJ2-1
TGTGCCAGCAGGGCCCCCCTTGGGCTCGAGCAGTTCTTC
CASRAPLGLEQFF
>-|-|TRBV11-2|TRBJ2-5
TGTGCCAGCAGCTCTCCCGGAGGTCGGGAGACCCAGTACTTC
CASSSPGGRETQYF
>-|-|TRBV5-1|TRBJ2-7
TGCGCCAGCAGCTTCTATAGCAATCCGGGGGACTACGAGCAGTACTTC
CASSFYSNPGDYEQYF
>-|TRBD2|TRBV19|TRBJ2-7
TGTGCCAGTAGTGCTGGCGGGAGGGCCCAGGGGGACTACGAGCAGTACTTC
CASSAGGRAQGDYEQYF
>-|TRBD2|TRBV6-5|TRBJ2-1
TGTGCCAGCAGTTACTCGTCTAGCGGGAGGGCCAATGAGCAGTTCTTC
CASSYSSSGRANEQFF
>-|-|TRBV4-2|TRBJ2-1
TGTGCCAGCAGCCAAATGATGGGGCTTAACCCTTACAATGAGCAGTTCTTC
CASSQMMGLNPYNEQFF
>-|-|TRBV11-3|TRBJ2-7
TGTGCCAGCAGCCTCGGACTACTCTACGAGCAGTACTTC
CASSLGLLYEQYF
>-|-|TRBV19|TRBJ2-7
TGTGCCAGTAGTATAGCGAAGCGGTCCTACGAGCAGTACTTC
CASSIAKRSYEQYF
>-|TRBD2|TRBV7-3|TRBJ2-1
TGTGCCAGCTTAGCGGGCCTATCCTACAATGAGCAGTTCTTC
CASLAGLSYNEQFF
>-|-|TRBV29-1|TRBJ2-1
TGCAGCGTTGAAGATCCACTGCTGTCGTTCTTCAATGAGCAGTTCTTC
CSVEDPLLSFFNEQFF
>-|TRBD2|TRBV9|TRBJ2-7
TGTGCCAGCAGCGTGGCCGGGACTAGCGGGACCGAGCAGTACTTC
CASSVAGTSGTEQYF
>-|-|TRBV25-1|TRBJ1-1
TGTGCCAGCAGGGATACAGATAACACTGAAGCTTTCTTT
CASRDTDNTEAFF
>-|TRBD1|TRBV18|TRBJ2-6
TGTGCCAGCTCGCTCGGGACAGGGGGCTTCCCTGGGGCCAACGTCCTGACTTTC
CASSLGTGGFPGANVLTF
>-|TRBD1|TRBV18|TRBJ2-7
TGTGCCAGCTCACCTCGACAGGGGGGAGCGAATTACGAGCAGTACTTC
CASSPRQGGANYEQYF